This T cell receptor (beta chain) was sequenced in a study of cytomegalovirus exposure and HLA in healthy donors. Study-level points and caveats: Some V segments (TRBV6-2 and TRBV6-3 among them) were excluded as indistinguishable. Three chains linked to CMV were shown in vitro to be specific for CMV antigens. Across donors, sequencing depth was assumed by presence/absence analyses to be roughly uniform.

The PCR employed 60 Vbeta primers together with 13 Jbeta primers. Data came from immunoSEQ multiplex PCR; TCRdb stores just in-frame clones and leaves some out. This table has tens of thousands of clones, roughly 73% appearing once. Germline V CDR1 and CDR2: WNHNN, SYGVQD (reference sequence). The length of the CDR3 is 14 residues. The germline V and J ends were trimmed by 10 bases and 5 bases, with 17 bases remaining between them. This clone showed up just once. Its cognate antigen is unknown. The specimen was PBMCs. This sequence was found in a middle-aged man in good health and CMV-seronegative. This chain joins TRBV10-1 and TRBJ2-2; D perhaps matches TRBD2 (5 bases). The CDR3 DNA reads TGCGCCATCCAAGGGAGATCGGAAACCGGGGAGCTGTTTTTT. It specifies CAIQGRSETGELFF.